These 27 T cell receptor beta chains were all obtained from the same sample, sequenced in a study of PD-L1 blockade in urothelial cancer. The time point was: peripheral blood 6 weeks after treatment start. The method was immunoSEQ multiplex PCR; TCRdb's version includes in-frame clones alone and lacks a portion of them. The sample consists of 60,000 to 80,000 clones, roughly 90% of them appearing once. The sample was PBMCs, taken around atezolizumab (anti-PD-L1) treatment. All receptors derive from a man aged 55-75 years with urothelial cancer.

By share, this clone ranks as medium-sized. The chain links TRBV2 to TRBJ2-7; 7 bases match TRBD2. The CDR3 sequence is 15 residues long. Germline CDR1 reads SNHLY; CDR2 reads FYNNEI. V lost 7 bases, J lost 2 bases, and 11 bases stayed unmatched. The CDR3 is CASIEGEGYTYEQYF. The CDR3 bases are TGTGCCAGCATCGAAGGGGAGGGGTATACCTACGAGCAGTACTTC.

The chain employs TRBV28 and TRBJ1-5; the match to TRBD1 covers 7 bases. The CDR3 is 16 amino acids. Germline CDR1 and CDR2: MDHEN and SYDVKM. V lost 5 bases, J lost 2 bases, and 9 bases stayed unmatched. The CDR3 loop is CASSSHRQGRNQPQHF. CDR3 bases: TGTGCCAGCAGTAGCCACAGACAGGGTCGCAATCAGCCCCAGCATTTT.

This chain connects TRBV6-5 to TRBJ1-4; TRBD1 is a possible D gene (5 bases). Germline loops: CDR1 MNHEY, CDR2 SVGAGI. Trimming took 2 bases from V and 7 from J, leaving 14 bases between them. This CDR3 is 15 amino acids long. The CDR3 region has the DNA TGTGCCAGCAGTTACATGACGGGGGGTGGTGAAAAACTGTTTTTT. Translating gives CASSYMTGGGEKLFF.

The chain carries TRBV19 and TRBJ2-2; D ambiguous. V shed 3 bases and J shed 6 bases, with 11 bases lying between them. The CDR3 has 14 amino acids. Per germline, CDR1 LNHDA and CDR2 SQIVND (reference sequence). Here the CDR3 DNA reads TGTGCCAGTAGTATCGGGTTGATGTCCGGGGAGCTGTTTTTT. This gives the protein CASSIGLMSGELFF.

The genes are TRBV30 and TRBJ2-3; D not resolved. CDR1 is GTSNPN and CDR2 is SVGIG in the germline V gene (reference sequence). V was trimmed by 0 bases and J by 1 base, leaving 11 bases between them. This CDR3 region has 15 residues. The CDR3 sequence: CAWSVQPGGTDTQYF. The CDR3 DNA follows: TGTGCCTGGAGTGTACAGCCAGGTGGCACAGATACGCAGTATTTT.

V is TRBV2 and J is TRBJ1-6; weak D call: TRBD1 (5 bases). This CDR3 comprises 14 residues. V lost 2 bases, J lost 8 bases, and 10 bases lay in between. Germline CDR1 and CDR2: SNHLY and FYNNEI. The CDR3 DNA reads TGTGCCAGCAGTGAAAAGTGGGGCGATTCACCCCTCCACTTT. Its translation is CASSEKWGDSPLHF.

DNA of the CDR3: TGTGCCGCCGGGGGTACGCAGTATTTT. It yields the protein CAAGGTQYF. The chain joins TRBV2 to TRBJ2-3, with D possibly TRBD2 on 6 matching bases. V lost 11 bases to trimming and J lost 8 bases, with 8 bases between them. The CDR3 contains 9 residues. CDR1 is SNHLY, CDR2 FYNNEI, per germline. Combining the CDR3 with reference TRBV2 and TRBJ2-3 gives the whole variable domain EPEVTQTPSHQVTQMGQEVILRCVPISNHLYFYWYRQILGQKVEFLVSFYNNEISEKSEIFDDQFSVERPDGSNFTLKIRSTKLEDSAMYFCAAGGTQYFGPGTRLTVL.

The gene calls are TRBV5-1 and TRBJ2-5; 11 positions match TRBD2. The trim removed 3 bases at V and 4 bases at J, leaving 8 bases unmatched. Germline assignment: CDR1 SGHRS and CDR2 YFSETQ. The CDR3 runs to 16 residues. The CDR3 DNA reads as TGCGCCAGCAGCTCTGGGGAACTAGCGGGAGTAGAGACCCAGTACTTC. Translating it yields CASSSGELAGVETQYF.

V is TRBV7-9 and J is TRBJ2-1, with 9 bases fitting TRBD2. The CDR3 is 16 residues long. Germline loops: CDR1 SEHNR, CDR2 FQNEAQ (reference sequence). With V trimmed by 7 bases and J by 0 bases, 7 bases remained unmatched. DNA for the CDR3: TGTGCCAGCACCCCTAGCGGGACCAACTCCTACAATGAGCAGTTCTTC. This translates into CASTPSGTNSYNEQFF.

The chain is built from TRBV30 and TRBJ1-2; TRBD1 aligns across 10 bases. The CDR3 covers 16 residues. V dropped 1 base and J dropped 7; count of bases not matched to a gene: 12. From germline, CDR1 is GTSNPN and CDR2 SVGIG (reference sequence). In DNA, the CDR3 is TGTGCCTGGAGTGGTACGGGGGGACAGGGGTTTCTTGGCTACACCTTC. Encoded protein: CAWSGTGGQGFLGYTF.

The genes are TRBV7-2 and TRBJ2-7; the D gene is possibly TRBD2 (6 bases). Germline CDR1 SGHTA, CDR2 FQGNSA. V lost 1 base to trimming and J lost 2 bases, with 9 bases between them. This CDR3 is 14 amino acids long. CDR3 in amino acids: CASSLDWGAYEQYF. The CDR3 DNA reads as TGTGCCAGCAGCTTAGACTGGGGGGCCTACGAGCAGTACTTC.

The CDR3 DNA is TGTGCCATCAAATTAGCGGGGGGGGAAGATACGCAGTATTTT. It translates to CAIKLAGGEDTQYF. The chain recombines TRBV10-3 with TRBJ2-3, with TRBD2 matching over 11 bases. Germline lookup yields CDR1 ENHRY and CDR2 SYGVKD. Trimming took 7 bases from V and 5 from J; bases not matched to a gene: 5. This CDR3 comprises 14 residues.

This sequence joins TRBV30 and TRBJ2-2; D remains ambiguous. V was clipped by 0 bases and J by 2 bases, with 7 bases between them. CDR1 and CDR2 (germline): GTSNPN, SVGIG (reference sequence). The CDR3 totals 14 residues. CDR3 sequence: CAWSVLSNTGELFF. As DNA, the CDR3 is TGTGCCTGGAGTGTACTCTCTAACACCGGGGAGCTGTTTTTT.

The chain is built from TRBV5-8 and TRBJ1-2; a possible D gene is TRBD1 (6 bases). The CDR3 has 15 residues. Germline CDR1 SGHTS, CDR2 YDEGEE. Trimming stripped 4 bases from V and 4 bases from J, with 17 bases between. The DNA for the CDR3 is TGTGCCAGCAGCACCGGACAGACCGACATCTATGGCTACACCTTC. The encoded protein is CASSTGQTDIYGYTF.

This clone was counted a few times. This chain connects TRBV19 to TRBJ2-1, with D tentatively TRBD2 (5 bases). Germline V gene lookup returns CDR1 LNHDA and CDR2 SQIVND (reference sequence). Trimming shortened V by 7 bases and J by 4 bases, and 17 bases separated the two germline ends. This CDR3 comprises 15 residues. For the CDR3, the DNA is TGTGCCAGTACTGGGTCAGATCGGGGATACAATGAGCAGTTCTTC. As protein: CASTGSDRGYNEQFF.

The chain joins TRBV18 to TRBJ2-1, with 9 bases fitting TRBD2. The CDR3 has 15 amino acids. Trimming took 6 bases from V and 6 from J; bases not matched to a gene: 9. Germline V lookup: CDR1 KGHSH, CDR2 LQKENI. DNA of the CDR3: TGTGCCAGCTCCCCTCCGGGACTAGCAGTCAATGAGCAGTTCTTC. Its translation is CASSPPGLAVNEQFF.

Here the CDR3 reads CASSLAGNTEAFF. DNA for the CDR3: TGTGCCAGCAGCTTAGCCGGGAACACTGAAGCTTTCTTT. The chain is built from TRBV7-3 and TRBJ1-1, with D unresolved. The germline V gene encodes CDR1 SGHTA and CDR2 FQGTGA. V gave up 2 bases and J gave up 1 base, with 5 bases separating them. CDR3 length: 13 amino acids.

This chain uses TRBV11-3 with TRBJ2-1; tentative D call: TRBD2 (5 bases). The CDR3 contains 15 residues. Germline CDR1 reads SGHNT; CDR2 reads YENEEA. Trimming pared 1 base from V and 6 bases from J, leaving 13 bases between. The CDR3: CASSLGQRDSNEQFF. In nucleotides, the CDR3 is TGTGCCAGCAGCTTAGGCCAGAGGGATTCCAATGAGCAGTTCTTC.

The chain combines TRBV9 with TRBJ2-6; D remains ambiguous. Per germline, CDR1 SGDLS and CDR2 YYNGEE. There are 19 residues in the CDR3. Trimming removed 1 base at V and 2 bases at J, with 19 bases between. The CDR3 sequence is CASSVNVQAGLAGANVLTF. The CDR3 bases are TGTGCCAGCAGCGTAAATGTTCAGGCAGGTTTAGCTGGGGCCAACGTCCTGACTTTC.

The chain is built from TRBV7-8 and TRBJ2-7; possible D gene TRBD2, 6 bases. Trimming took 7 bases from V and 7 from J, leaving 14 bases between them. The CDR3 runs to 12 residues. Germline-derived CDR1 and CDR2 are SGHVS and FQNEAQ. CDR3 sequence: CASTGRGIEQYF. In DNA form, the CDR3 reads TGTGCCAGCACCGGACGGGGGATAGAGCAGTACTTC. The whole variable domain, remainder taken from reference TRBV7-8 and TRBJ2-7, is GAGVSQSPRYKVAKRGQDVALRCDPISGHVSLFWYQQALGQGPEFLTYFQNEAQLDKSGLPSDRFFAERPEGSVSTLKIQRTQQEDSAVYLCASTGRGIEQYFGPGTRLTVT.

The chain is built from TRBV6-1 and TRBJ1-2; D is uncertain. The CDR3 is 16 amino acids. CDR1 and CDR2 (germline): MNHNS, SASEGT. Trimming left V 2 bases short and J 5 bases short, with 18 bases between. DNA of the CDR3: TGTGCCAGCAGTGAATCGGGTCGGCAGCTAACTTATGGCTACACCTTC. It is translated as CASSESGRQLTYGYTF.

This clone has at least ten counts. V gene TRBV7-9 combines with J gene TRBJ2-2; TRBD2 matches 7 bases. The V gene end was trimmed by 4 bases and the J gene end by 6 bases; junction bases not matched to a gene: 14. The CDR3 spans 17 residues. Per germline, CDR1 SEHNR and CDR2 FQNEAQ (reference sequence). The DNA for the CDR3 is TGTGCCAGCAGCTCCTCCAGACTAGCCTGGGGGGCCGGGGAGCTGTTTTTT. It is translated as CASSSSRLAWGAGELFF.

The chain carries TRBV6-6 and TRBJ2-5, with D unclear. Trimming removed 4 bases at V and 4 bases at J, with 10 bases between. The CDR3 loop spans 13 amino acids. Germline lookup yields CDR1 MNHNY and CDR2 SVGAGI (reference sequence). CDR3 coding DNA: TGTGCCAGCAGTTTGACAATTGTAGAGACCCAGTACTTC. Protein: CASSLTIVETQYF.

J is TRBJ2-1 and V is TRBV6-5, with TRBD1 identical over 7 bases. This CDR3 is built from 13 residues. Germline V gene lookup returns CDR1 MNHEY and CDR2 SVGAGI. The ends lost 9 bases at V and 3 bases at J; junction bases unmatched: 5. This CDR3 is CARGQPLYNEQFF. DNA for the CDR3: TGTGCCAGGGGACAGCCCCTCTACAATGAGCAGTTCTTC.

This clone appeared a single time. This sequence joins TRBV4-2 and TRBJ2-5, with 8 bases lining up with TRBD2. The CDR3 runs to 15 residues. V was clipped by 3 bases and J by 2 bases; unmatched bases: 5. Germline V gene lookup returns CDR1 LGHNA and CDR2 YNFKEQ. The CDR3 DNA reads as TGTGCCAGCAGCCACTTACCGGGGGGGCAAGAGACCCAGTACTTC. Protein sequence: CASSHLPGGQETQYF.

The chain uses TRBV6-5 and TRBJ2-2; D may be TRBD2 (7 bases). With 4 bases removed from V and 4 bases from J, the gap between germline ends came to 13 bases. The CDR3 is 15 amino acids. Germline loops: CDR1 MNHEY, CDR2 SVGAGI. The DNA for the CDR3 is TGTGCCAGCAGTTTGGGGGGAGGGGGCACCGGGGAGCTGTTTTTT. Its translation is CASSLGGGGTGELFF.

This chain links TRBV10-3 with TRBJ1-5; D call uncertain. The V and J ends lost 11 bases and 0 bases respectively, with 14 bases between them. Germline V gene data show CDR1 as ENHRY and CDR2 as SYGVKD. The CDR3 sequence is 14 residues long. CDR3 nucleotide sequence: TGTGCCGTTCGGGGTGGGGATAGCAATCAGCCCCAGCATTTT. It codes for CAVRGGDSNQPQHF.